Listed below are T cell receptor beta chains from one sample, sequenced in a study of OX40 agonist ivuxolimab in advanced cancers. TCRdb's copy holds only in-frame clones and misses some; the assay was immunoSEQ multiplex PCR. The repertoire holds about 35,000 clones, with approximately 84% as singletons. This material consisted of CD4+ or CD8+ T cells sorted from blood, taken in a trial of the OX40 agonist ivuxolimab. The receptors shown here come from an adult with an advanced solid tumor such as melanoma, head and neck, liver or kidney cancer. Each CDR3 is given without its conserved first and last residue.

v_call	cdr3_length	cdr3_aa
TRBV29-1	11	SVALDIYNEQF
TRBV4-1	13	ASSQGPLIPYEQY
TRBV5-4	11	ASSPSGSGEQY
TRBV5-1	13	AIPSRGSGANVLT
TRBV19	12	ASTLSGSYNEQF
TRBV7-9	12	ASSLGIQGDGYT
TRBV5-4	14	ASSWEGRWSSYEQY
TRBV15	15	ATSIRTSGYRPDEQF
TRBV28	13	ASSSAVATNEKLF
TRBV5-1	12	ASSLVAGVDEQY
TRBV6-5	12	ASSKTRTHNEQF
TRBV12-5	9	ASGNRAEQY
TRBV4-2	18	ASSLPDRDRTGGSDNEQF
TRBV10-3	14	AISEEAGLEQETQY
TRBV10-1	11	ASSEAGNYGYT
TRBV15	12	ATRDRQGVQPQH
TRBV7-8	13	ASSFNSDSFYGYT
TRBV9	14	ASSVEAGALGDGYT
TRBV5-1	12	ASSLAWGDTEAF
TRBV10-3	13	AITRDTDSTYEQY
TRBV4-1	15	ASSQGWVQGRNTEAF
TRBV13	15	ASSLGLAGGLSYEQY
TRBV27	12	ASSLGTGQETQY
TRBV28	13	ASSPQGARTGELF
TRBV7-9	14	ASSSPAWQGALEQF
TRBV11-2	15	ASSLVGALSGANVLT
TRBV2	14	ASTLPGAGLTYEQY
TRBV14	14	ASSPSVRARYNEQF
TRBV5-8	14	ASSLGRAGGSYEQY
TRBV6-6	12	ASSWGPTGNGYT
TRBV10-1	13	ASSEFSGLTYEQY
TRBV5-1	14	ASSLNLGSMNTEAF
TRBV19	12	ASQNRTSYNEQF
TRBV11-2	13	ASSLAGGPSYEQY
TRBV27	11	ASSFGGSTEAF
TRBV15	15	ATSRVTSGGLYNEQF
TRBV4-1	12	ASSTGTGPEKLF
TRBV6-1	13	ASSIGQGPSYEQY
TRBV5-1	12	ASSLGVQYYGYT
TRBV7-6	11	ASSPYPGGEQY
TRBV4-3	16	ASSQDWGLAVPGEEQF
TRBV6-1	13	ASSEGLSGGETQY
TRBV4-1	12	ASSHLGAYNEQF
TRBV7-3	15	ASSLIGLGPLQETQY
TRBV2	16	ASSDKLSGRGGHPEAF
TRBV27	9	ASSNKNIQY
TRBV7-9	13	ASSLGYGLNQPQH
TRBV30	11	ASPGRTNTEAF
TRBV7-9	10	ASSGTVYGYT
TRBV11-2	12	ASSPPGGIDEQY
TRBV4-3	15	ASSQDPPGGVADTQY
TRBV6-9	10	ASSHSFTEAF
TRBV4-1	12	ASSQVGQEEKLF
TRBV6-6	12	ASSSSGLAYEQY
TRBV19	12	ASSLAGASYEQY